The 8 T cell receptor beta chains reported below all come from one sample, sequenced in a study of technical replicates of blood from a few donors. The repertoire was sequenced with immunoSEQ multiplex PCR; TCRdb's copy has only in-frame clones and lacks some. The data show under 65,000 clones, with 75% to 90% seen just once and 5% to 6% held by the top ten. Material: PBMCs. Receptor source: a human donor in good health. Some clones in this sample may be carry-over from other donors' samples.

V gene TRBV7-9 combines with J gene TRBJ2-5, with D unresolved. TRBJ2-7 explains the end of the DNA better; the J call may be wrong. The CDR3 totals 12 residues. CDR1 is SEHNR, CDR2 FQNEAQ, per germline (reference sequence). The CDR3 nucleotides are TGTGCCAGCAGCTTCGAGCTTTACGAGCAGTACTTC. This translates into CASSFELYEQYF.

The V call is TRBV5-4, the J call TRBJ2-1; no firm D call. Germline values: CDR1 SGHNT, CDR2 YYREEE (reference sequence). V lost 3 bases to trimming and J lost 3 bases, with 13 bases between them. CDR3 length equals 15 residues. The CDR3 DNA is TGTGCCAGCAGCTCAAAAACCCCGGGCTACAATGAGCAGTTCTTC. The encoded protein is CASSSKTPGYNEQFF.

The gene calls are TRBV19 and TRBJ1-2; 7 bases match TRBD1. J was trimmed by 3 bases and V by 8 bases; bases with no gene match: 9. CDR1 and CDR2 from the germline V gene are LNHDA and SQIVND (reference sequence). This CDR3 has 14 amino acids. The CDR3 DNA reads as TGTGCCAGTCGTGAGGGGGCGGTTGACTATGGCTACACCTTC. It yields the protein CASREGAVDYGYTF. The variable domain in full, with the rest retrieved from reference TRBV19 and TRBJ1-2, is DGGITQSPKYLFRKEGQNVTLSCEQNLNHDAMYWYRQDPGQGLRLIYYSQIVNDFQKGDIAEGYSVSREKKESFPLTVTSAQKNPTAFYLCASREGAVDYGYTFGSGTRLTVV.

Turning to this clone: One end of the junction does not line up with germline, which may come from a read error. The chain combines TRBV7-3 with TRBJ1-6, with D possibly matching TRBD1 (6 bases). Germline-derived CDR1 and CDR2 are SGHTA and FQGTGA. The CDR3 contains 13 residues. The CDR3, as DNA: TGTGTCAGCAGCTTAAAGGGGGATTCACCCCTCCACTTT. Protein: CVSSLKGDSPLHF.

This chain links TRBV5-4 with TRBJ1-3, with a weak D call TRBD1 (6 bases). The CDR3 is made up of 15 amino acids. From germline, CDR1 is SGHNT and CDR2 YYREEE (reference sequence). With 3 bases removed from V and 2 bases from J, the gap between germline ends came to 12 bases. CDR3 region: CASSSSWGPGNTIYF. The CDR3 DNA sequence: TGTGCCAGCAGCTCCTCCTGGGGGCCTGGAAACACCATATATTTT. Full variable domain (missing parts from reference TRBV5-4 and TRBJ1-3): ETGVTQSPTHLIKTRGQQVTLRCSSQSGHNTVSWYQQALGQGPQFIFQYYREEENGRGNFPPRFSGLQFPNYSSELNVNALELDDSALYLCASSSSWGPGNTIYFGEGSWLTVV.

V gene TRBV11-2 combines with J gene TRBJ2-7; D might be TRBD1 (6 bases). The CDR3 has 14 amino acids. Germline CDR1 reads SGHAT; CDR2 reads FQNNGV. V lost 8 bases and J 3 bases, leaving 17 bases between the germline ends. The DNA for the CDR3 is TGTGCCAGCGGACTGGGGGCGGAGATCTACGAGCAGTACTTC. Protein product: CASGLGAEIYEQYF.

This chain connects TRBV2 to TRBJ1-1; 8 positions agree with TRBD1. CDR1 and CDR2 from the germline V gene are SNHLY and FYNNEI. V was pared by 5 bases and J by 1 base, with 6 bases of the junction left unmatched. The CDR3 runs 15 residues. The CDR3 here is CASSRQGMGNTEAFF. DNA of the CDR3: TGTGCCAGCAGTCGACAGGGGATGGGGAACACTGAAGCTTTCTTT. The full variable domain, rest sourced from reference TRBV2 and TRBJ1-1, is EPEVTQTPSHQVTQMGQEVILRCVPISNHLYFYWYRQILGQKVEFLVSFYNNEISEKSEIFDDQFSVERPDGSNFTLKIRSTKLEDSAMYFCASSRQGMGNTEAFFGQGTRLTVV.

The chain is built from TRBV5-4 and TRBJ2-7; 10 bases match TRBD1. V shed 3 bases, J shed 5 bases, and the junction held 8 bases outside the gene matches. The germline V gene has CDR1 SGHNT and CDR2 YYREEE (reference sequence). The CDR3 is made up of 15 amino acids. The CDR3 nucleotides are TGTGCCAGCAGCTCCCCCGGGACAGGGGCCCACGAGCAGTACTTC. Translation gives CASSSPGTGAHEQYF.